This TCR beta chain is from a study of T cell responses to AZD1222 COVID-19 vaccine. Study summary: Whether given at about 4 or about 12 weeks, second doses were pooled.

Remarks on this clone: Its cognate antigen is unknown.

Profiled with immunoSEQ multiplex PCR; TCRdb holds only in-frame clones, not every one. This sample has some 190,000 clones, with around 87% found just once. Trimming took 4 bases from V and 15 from J; bases not matched to a gene: 8. The CDR3 spans 12 residues. Germline V gives CDR1 SEHNR, CDR2 FQNEAQ (reference sequence). Whole-study results and caveats: It was only 6 or 7 AZD1222 recipients who were seropositive at baseline.

V usage is TRBV7-9 and J usage is TRBJ1-5, with 8 bases identical to TRBD1. This receptor was identified in an adult in good health. The specimen comprised peripheral blood, sampled on day 0 of AZD1222 vaccination. The CDR3: CASSYGTGELHF. The CDR3 DNA reads as TGTGCCAGCAGCTACGGGACAGGCGAGCTGCATTTT.